Listed below are T cell receptor beta chains from one sample, sequenced in a study of cytomegalovirus exposure and HLA in healthy donors. Only in-frame clones appear in the TCRdb table, and some are missing; sequencing was by immunoSEQ multiplex PCR. The sample has over 70,000 clones; 75% to 90% are singletons. Source material: PBMCs. The source of these receptors is a man in his fifties in good health and CMV-seropositive. The CDR3 runs from the conserved cysteine through the conserved F or W. A D gene is named only where the DNA matches it firmly. Clone size is stated in some rows and not others, as once, few, many or a class when expanded.

size	V	D	J	DNA	CDR3
.	TRBV19	.	TRBJ1-1	TGTGCCAGTAGTAGGCGACAGGACGCTGAAGCTTTCTTT	CASSRRQDAEAFF
.	TRBV12-5	.	TRBJ1-1	TGTGCTAGTGGTTTGGCCGCCGCGGGGCTAGTGGCTTTCTTT	CASGLAAAGLVAFF
.	TRBV4-2	TRBD2	TRBJ2-1	TGTGCCAGCAGCCAGCAAATCCCCTACGGGCTAGCGGGAGGGAACAATGAGCAGTTCTTC	CASSQQIPYGLAGGNNEQFF
once	TRBV5-1	TRBD2	TRBJ2-1	TGCGCCAGCAGCTTGGGCTTGACTAGCGAAGAGCAGTTCTTC	CASSLGLTSEEQFF
.	TRBV6-5	.	TRBJ1-2	TGTGCCAGCAGGACCTCGAATCGGGACTATGGCTACACCTTC	CASRTSNRDYGYTF
.	TRBV18	TRBD2	TRBJ2-7	TGTGCCAGCTCACTATCTAGCGGGATCAGGGAGCAGTACTTC	CASSLSSGIREQYF
.	TRBV11-1	.	TRBJ2-1	TGTGCCAGCAGCTTAGCGCATCGAGACAATGAGCAGTTCTTC	CASSLAHRDNEQFF
.	TRBV5-1	.	TRBJ2-7	TGCGCCAGCAGCTCGGAGAATGGCTACGAGCAGTACTTC	CASSSENGYEQYF
.	TRBV10-2	TRBD2	TRBJ2-7	TGCGCCAGCAGTGAGTCGTTTATAGCGGGAGGCGAGCAGTACTTC	CASSESFIAGGEQYF
.	TRBV2	.	TRBJ1-2	TGTGCCAGCAGTGAAGTGCGGGGAAAAGTTGGCTACACCTTC	CASSEVRGKVGYTF
.	TRBV19	TRBD1	TRBJ1-3	TGTGCCAGTAGTCCCGACCTACAGGGGACTGGAAACACCATATATTTT	CASSPDLQGTGNTIYF
.	TRBV28	.	TRBJ1-2	TGTGCCAGCAGGAGGCAAGCTAACTATGGCTACACCTTC	CASRRQANYGYTF
.	TRBV5-4	.	TRBJ2-1	TGTGCCAGCAGCAGGGGCCCCTCGGTAAATGAGCAGTTCTTC	CASSRGPSVNEQFF
once	TRBV5-6	.	TRBJ1-2	TGTGCCAGCAGCTTAACTCCTAACTATGGCTACACCTTC	CASSLTPNYGYTF
.	TRBV30	TRBD2	TRBJ2-1	TGTGCCTGGAGCGACTCGGTGACTAGCGGGAGGCTCTACTCCTACAATGAGCAGTTCTTC	CAWSDSVTSGRLYSYNEQFF
.	TRBV30	.	TRBJ1-5	TGTGCCTGGCGGGGGTCAGGCAATCAGCCCCAGCATTTT	CAWRGSGNQPQHF
.	TRBV6-1	.	TRBJ2-2	TGTGCCAGCAGGCCTACTATGTCCGGGGAGCTGTTTTTT	CASRPTMSGELFF
.	TRBV6-5	.	TRBJ2-1	TGTGCCAGCAGTCGGGAGTGGGAGCAGTTCTTC	CASSREWEQFF
.	TRBV7-2	.	TRBJ1-1	TGTGCCAGCAGCTTGGGACGGGGAGGGACTGAAGCTTTCTTT	CASSLGRGGTEAFF
.	TRBV19	TRBD2	TRBJ2-1	TGTGCCAGTAGTAAGGGACTAGCGGGAACCTATGAGCAGTTCTTC	CASSKGLAGTYEQFF
once	TRBV6-1	.	TRBJ2-7	TGTGCCACACAAGTTATTACGGGGAACAACTACGAGCAGTACTTC	CATQVITGNNYEQYF
.	TRBV25-1	TRBD1	TRBJ2-5	TGTGCCAGCAGTGCAGGGGGCCAAGAGACCCAGTACTTC	CASSAGGQETQYF
.	TRBV18	.	TRBJ1-1	TGTGCCAGCTCACAGACAGTGAACACTGAAGCTTTCTTT	CASSQTVNTEAFF
.	TRBV9	TRBD1	TRBJ1-2	TGTGCCAGCAGCCCGGACAGGGTCGGCTATGGCTACACCTTC	CASSPDRVGYGYTF
once	TRBV27	.	TRBJ1-5	TGTGCCATCAAAGGACAGTTAATAGGTCAGCCCCAGCATTTT	CAIKGQLIGQPQHF
.	TRBV5-1	TRBD1	TRBJ1-2	TGCGCCAGCAGCCCCGGACAGGGATCAGGAGGCTACACCTTC	CASSPGQGSGGYTF
.	TRBV30	.	TRBJ1-2	TGTGCCTGGATTCGAACAGACCAAAACTATGGCTACACCTTC	CAWIRTDQNYGYTF
.	TRBV12-5	.	TRBJ2-5	TGTACTAGTGGCCGAACAGGTTTGGAGACCCAGTACTTC	CTSGRTGLETQYF
.	TRBV27	TRBD2	TRBJ2-4	TGTGCCAGCAGCCCGACTAGCGGGAGGGCCGTAGCCAAAAACAGTCAGTACTTC	CASSPTSGRAVAKNSQYF
.	TRBV7-9	TRBD2	TRBJ2-1	TGTGCCAGCAGTCCCCCCGGACTAGCGGGAGTTGAGCAGTTCTTC	CASSPPGLAGVEQFF
.	TRBV7-2	.	TRBJ2-1	TGTGCCAGCAGCTTAATCGTGACTGTTTACTTGGATGAGCAGTTCTTC	CASSLIVTVYLDEQFF
.	TRBV5-8	.	TRBJ2-3	TGTGCCAGCAGCCTCTACTTAGAGGATACGCAGTATTTT	CASSLYLEDTQYF
.	TRBV19	.	TRBJ1-5	TGTGCCAGTAGTTTTTTAGGGGGGGTGGATCAGCCCCAGCATTTT	CASSFLGGVDQPQHF